The source of this T cell receptor beta chain is a study of T cell responses to AZD1222 COVID-19 vaccine. Study-wide results and limits: Donors in the cohort were predominantly white British and more often female, and clonal diversity was possibly underestimated.

Sequenced by immunoSEQ multiplex PCR; TCRdb stores in-frame clones only, minus some. The table has 92,000 or so clones, 70% to 90% seen once. The V gene lost 2 bases and the J gene lost 4 bases, with 6 bases spanning the gap. The CDR3 consists of 12 residues. On this clone: No antigen is known for it. Different DNA sequences within this sample yield the same CDR3.

The chain links TRBV12-3 or TRBV12-4 to TRBJ2-7, with D perhaps matching TRBD1 (6 bases). The TCR originated in an adult in good health. This specimen was peripheral blood, taken on day 0 of AZD1222 vaccination. As DNA, the CDR3 is TGTGCCAGCAGTTTAAGGGGGTACGAGCAGTACTTC. It codes for CASSLRGYEQYF.